This TCR beta chain comes out of a study of T and B cells in COVID-19 patients. Regarding the study as a whole: Patients with COVID-19 reportedly showed strongly skewed T cell receptor beta variable and joining gene usage.

Multiplex PCR with BIOMED2 TRB-A/B primer pools amplified TRB rearrangements. TCRdb itself ran the multiplex PCR reads through MiXCR, one entry per CDR3 protein. Of several thousand distinct CDR3 sequences detected, around 29% appear once; the ten largest clones hold about 20%. From blood, about 240-550 ng of genomic DNA served as TRB template. Trimming cost V 5 bases and J 6 bases; bases outside gene matches: 8. Germline V lookup: CDR1 MNHEY, CDR2 SMNVEV (reference sequence). This CDR3 contains 14 residues. Worth noting for this clonotype: The antigen is not known.

The sample taken for sequencing was blood. This sequence was found in a human donor with active COVID-19. The V and J genes are TRBV27 and TRBJ2-5; 8 bases match TRBD2. CDR3 region: CASSPGGAAQTQYF. CDR3 bases: TGTGCCAGCAGTCCCGGGGGGGCAGCTCAGACCCAGTACTTC.